A selection of T cell receptor beta chains follows, all from one sample in a study of blood T cells in healthy people across ages. MiXCR, run by TCRdb on the 5' RACE reads, gives a single entry per CDR3 protein. This table holds 1,500,000 or so distinct CDR3 sequences, roughly 59% found once. The material sequenced was blood. These receptors originate from a young man in good health. Both conserved end residues are part of each CDR3. D genes are given only for firm matches. Rows may omit the clone size; those that give it use once, few, many or a size class.

J gene,V gene,D gene,clone size,CDR3 DNA,CDR3 protein
TRBJ1-5,TRBV27,-,-,TGTGCCAGCAGGACAACAGCTAATCAGCCCCAGCATTTT,CASRTTANQPQHF
TRBJ1-5,TRBV6-2/TRBV6-3,TRBD1,-,TGTGCCAGCAGTAGGACAGGGCTCTCGCCCCAGCATTTT,CASSRTGLSPQHF
TRBJ2-5,TRBV3-1,-,-,TGTGCCAGCAGCCAACAAATGTACCAAGAGACCCAGTACTTC,CASSQQMYQETQYF
TRBJ2-1,TRBV7-9,-,-,TGTGCCAGCAGCTTAGAAATCGCGCGGGGAGGCTACAATGAGCAGTTCTTC,CASSLEIARGGYNEQFF
TRBJ2-3,TRBV28,-,-,TGTGCCAGCCAAGATCGGGACAACACAGATACGCAGTATTTT,CASQDRDNTDTQYF
TRBJ2-7,TRBV20-1,TRBD1,few,TGCAGTGCTAGTCATAGGACAGGGTTTGTGGGGCGCGAGCAGTACTTC,CSASHRTGFVGREQYF
TRBJ2-7,TRBV13,-,-,TGTGCCAGTCGAGCGCGAGGGGACTCCTACGAGCAGTACTTC,CASRARGDSYEQYF
TRBJ1-1,TRBV27,-,few,TGTGCCAGCAGTTTATCGATGAGAGGAACCACTGAAGCTTTCTTT,CASSLSMRGTTEAFF
TRBJ2-7,TRBV29-1,TRBD2,few,TGCAGCGTTGATCGTCTAGCGGGGGACTCCTACGAGCAGTACTTC,CSVDRLAGDSYEQYF
TRBJ1-2,TRBV4-1,-,few,TGCGCCAGCAGCCATATGGGGAGCTATGGCTACACCTTC,CASSHMGSYGYTF
TRBJ2-2,TRBV4-1,TRBD1,-,TGCGCCAGCAGCCAAGGGGACAGGCCGAAGGGCGGGGAGCTGTTTTTT,CASSQGDRPKGGELFF
TRBJ2-7,TRBV10-3,-,few,TGTGCCATCAGTGAAGGTTTTGAGCAGTACTTC,CAISEGFEQYF
TRBJ1-6,TRBV5-6,-,-,TGTGCCAACAGCTTGCCATCAGGGGATTCACCCCTCCACTTT,CANSLPSGDSPLHF
TRBJ2-2,TRBV10-3,TRBD1,few,TGTGCCATCAGCCCGGACAGGGGAGGCACCGGGGAGCTGTTTTTT,CAISPDRGGTGELFF
TRBJ2-3,TRBV6-6,TRBD2,once,TGTGCCAGCCGTTCTCTAGCGGGATCGACAGATACGCAGTATTTT,CASRSLAGSTDTQYF
TRBJ1-1,TRBV12-5,-,-,TGTGCTAGTGGGGGTGGATACACTGAAGCTTTCTTT,CASGGGYTEAFF
TRBJ2-7,TRBV5-1,-,-,TGCGCCAGCAGCTTGTACAGTGGGGACAAGCAGTACTTC,CASSLYSGDKQYF
TRBJ2-1,TRBV4-3,-,-,TGCGCCAGCAGCCGAGATCTACGCGACGGATCCTACAATGAGCAGTTCTTC,CASSRDLRDGSYNEQFF
TRBJ1-6,TRBV4-1,-,-,TGCGCCAGCAGTCAAACAGGGCTTTCCTATAATTCACCCCTCCACTTT,CASSQTGLSYNSPLHF
TRBJ2-1,TRBV6-2/TRBV6-3,TRBD2,-,TGTGCCAGCAGTTACTCGCGGGAGATGGGTGAGCAGTTCTTC,CASSYSREMGEQFF
TRBJ1-1,TRBV7-2,TRBD1,-,TGTGCCAGCAGAAGACCCCCCCGGGACAGGGGCACTGAAGCTTTCTTT,CASRRPPRDRGTEAFF
TRBJ2-6,TRBV28,-,-,TGTGCCAGCAGTCCCGGCCCTCGCGTCCTGACTTTC,CASSPGPRVLTF
TRBJ1-1,TRBV19,-,-,TGTGCCAGTAGTACAAACAGGAACACTGAAGCTTTCTTT,CASSTNRNTEAFF
TRBJ1-5,TRBV20-1,TRBD1,-,TGCAGTGCTAGACGACAGGGGACCACGGGGCAGCCCCAGCATTTT,CSARRQGTTGQPQHF
TRBJ2-4,TRBV20-1,-,-,TGCAGTGCTACTCCCGCCGGGGCAGGAAACATTCAGTACTTC,CSATPAGAGNIQYF
TRBJ2-7,TRBV4-1,-,-,TGCGCCAGCAGCCAACTAAAGGGGGGGGGGTACGAGCAGTACTTC,CASSQLKGGGYEQYF
TRBJ2-4,TRBV19,TRBD1,-,TGTGCCAGTAGTATGGACAGGGAATTAGACATTCAGTACTTC,CASSMDRELDIQYF
TRBJ2-5,TRBV10-3,TRBD1,-,TGTGCCATCAGTGGAGGTGACGGGGACAGAGTATATACGGAGACCCAGTACTTC,CAISGGDGDRVYTETQYF
TRBJ2-7,TRBV6-5,TRBD2,-,TGTGCCAGCAGTTGGAGTAGCGGGAGGTACAATGAGCAGTACTTC,CASSWSSGRYNEQYF
TRBJ2-3,TRBV20-1,-,-,TGCAGTGCTAGAACCAGTCCCCTCGATAACACAGATACGCAGTATTTT,CSARTSPLDNTDTQYF
TRBJ2-2,TRBV6-6,TRBD1,-,TGTGCCAGCAGTACGCAGGGGACAGGGGGCCGAGGGGAGCTGTTTTTT,CASSTQGTGGRGELFF
TRBJ2-5,TRBV7-2,-,-,TGTGCCAGCAGCGTACCAACCCAAGAGACCCAGTACTTC,CASSVPTQETQYF
TRBJ2-1,TRBV20-1,-,-,TGCAGTGCTAGAGCCCATCTTAGCGGACCCAATGAGCAGTTCTTC,CSARAHLSGPNEQFF
TRBJ1-6,TRBV5-1,-,-,TGCGCCAGCAGCTTCGGGTATGGTAATTCACCCCTCCACTTT,CASSFGYGNSPLHF
TRBJ2-1,TRBV15,TRBD2,once,TGTGCCACCAGGAGCGGGGTGTACTACAATGAGCAGTTCTTC,CATRSGVYYNEQFF
TRBJ2-7,TRBV12-3/TRBV12-4,-,-,TGTGCCAGCAGTTCTAGTAGGACACTGCGGGACTACGAGCAGTACTTC,CASSSSRTLRDYEQYF
TRBJ2-7,TRBV28,-,-,TGTGCCAGCAGTGGGATATCCTGGGGCGAGCAGTACTTC,CASSGISWGEQYF
TRBJ2-7,TRBV3-1,-,few,TGTGCCAGCAGCCAAGAGATGGGTATTAGGTCCGAGCAGTACTTC,CASSQEMGIRSEQYF
TRBJ2-5,TRBV20-1,-,few,TGCAGTGCCCTGGGAACAGGATCATCAGAGACCCAGTACTTC,CSALGTGSSETQYF
TRBJ1-1,TRBV12-3/TRBV12-4,-,-,TGTGCCAGCAACGCCGAGGCAATTTTGGCGAACACTGAAGCTTTCTTT,CASNAEAILANTEAFF
TRBJ1-5,TRBV7-9,TRBD1,-,TGTGCCAGCAGCGATAACAGGGGCGGCAATCAGCCCCAGCATTTT,CASSDNRGGNQPQHF